These 7 T cell receptor beta chains came from one sample sequenced in a study of cytomegalovirus exposure and HLA in healthy donors. Both 60 Vbeta primers and 13 Jbeta primers went into the PCR. Repertoires were generated with immunoSEQ multiplex PCR, while TCRdb's copy carries only in-frame clones and drops some. The sample table includes 150,000 to 250,000 clones. The sequenced material came from PBMCs. The receptors derive from a boy younger than 18 in good health and CMV-seronegative.

This chain links TRBV5-6 with TRBJ1-1, with 9 bases fitting TRBD1. In germline, CDR1 is SGHDT, CDR2 YYEEEE. The CDR3 is made up of 15 amino acids. V lost 4 bases to trimming and J lost 11 bases; unmatched junction nucleotides: 15. In DNA, the CDR3 is TGTGCCAGCAGCCCCAAAAGGGGGACAGGGAGCAAGGCTTTCTTT. Encoded protein: CASSPKRGTGSKAFF.

Here the CDR3 reads CASSLVRGSVYEQYF. Written as DNA, the CDR3 is TGTGCCAGCAGCTTGGTCCGAGGGAGTGTCTACGAGCAGTACTTC. The chain couples TRBV5-4 to TRBJ2-7; the D gene is possibly TRBD2 (5 bases). CDR1 is SGHNT and CDR2 is YYREEE in the germline V gene (reference sequence). V lost 0 bases and J lost 3, with 13 bases in between. CDR3 length: 15 amino acids.

The chain has TRBV7-6 and TRBJ1-3; D uncertain. This CDR3 has 14 residues. The germline gives CDR1 SGHVS, CDR2 FNYEAQ. The V end lost 2 bases, the J end lost 2 bases, and 7 bases lay between the germline ends. The CDR3 protein is CASSLSDTGNTIYF. CDR3 in DNA: TGTGCCAGCAGCTTAAGCGATACTGGAAACACCATATATTTT. The whole variable domain, filled in from reference TRBV7-6 and TRBJ1-3, reads GAGVSQSPRYKVTKRGQDVALRCDPISGHVSLYWYRQALGQGPEFLTYFNYEAQQDKSGLPNDRFSAERPEGSISTLTIQRTEQRDSAMYRCASSLSDTGNTIYFGEGSWLTVV.

The CDR3 is CASSRLDAGTDTQYF. In nucleotides, the CDR3 is TGTGCCAGCAGCCGACTAGACGCTGGCACAGATACGCAGTATTTT. The chain uses TRBV9 and TRBJ2-3; perhaps TRBD2 as D (6 bases). V lost 4 bases to trimming and J lost 1 base, with 13 bases between them. In germline, CDR1 is SGDLS, CDR2 YYNGEE. This CDR3 comprises 15 residues.

The chain carries TRBV28 and TRBJ1-2; D gene unclear. This CDR3 has 14 residues. V gave up 6 bases and J gave up 2 bases, with 13 bases separating them. Per the germline V gene, CDR1 is MDHEN and CDR2 is SYDVKM. The CDR3 bases are TGTGCCAGCAGCCCTCACGACGGGAACTATGGCTACACCTTC. It is translated as CASSPHDGNYGYTF.

This chain connects TRBV6-1 to TRBJ2-1; 9 nucleotides agree with TRBD1. The CDR3 contains 15 residues. Germline V gives CDR1 MNHNS, CDR2 SASEGT. Germline trimming cut 6 bases from V and 4 bases from J; bases unmatched to any gene: 7. In nucleotides, the CDR3 is TGTGCCAGCAGGGGGGGACAGGGAATATACAATGAGCAGTTCTTC. It codes for CASRGGQGIYNEQFF.

V and J are TRBV11-2 and TRBJ2-2; D perhaps matches TRBD2 (5 bases). Trimming removed 7 bases from V and 0 bases from J, with 15 bases in between. The germline V gene has CDR1 SGHAT and CDR2 FQNNGV. The CDR3 has 16 amino acids. The chain's CDR3 is CASIPHSGSNTGELFF. The CDR3 DNA is TGTGCCAGCATCCCTCACTCGGGATCGAACACCGGGGAGCTGTTTTTT.